This T cell receptor (beta chain) was retrieved from a study of cytomegalovirus exposure and HLA in healthy donors. Comment on this clone: Its antigen is unknown.

Primers: 60 Vbeta forward and 13 Jbeta reverse. Sequencing was performed with immunoSEQ multiplex PCR; in TCRdb, only in-frame clones are kept and a portion is missing. Here the sample spans 150,000 to 200,000 clones, about four fifths being singletons. The study's findings and limits: Some V segments, TRBV6-2 and TRBV6-3 among them, were indistinguishable and were therefore excluded. There was a cluster of highly shared sequence variants that was likely a sequencing artifact.

V shed 3 bases, J shed 5 bases, and the junction held 10 bases outside the gene matches. Germline CDR1 and CDR2: SGDLS and YYNGEE. The length of the CDR3 is 17 residues. This clonotype was sampled from a female donor in good health and CMV-seronegative. The sample consisted of PBMCs. V usage is TRBV9 and J usage is TRBJ2-2, with 10 bases lining up with TRBD1. The CDR3 loop is CASSAAGQGRGTGELFF. The CDR3 DNA sequence: TGTGCCAGCAGCGCCGCGGGACAGGGGAGGGGGACCGGGGAGCTGTTTTTT.